A single sample is the source of the 3 T cell receptor beta chains below, sequenced in a study of beta chain features in type 1 diabetes. Notes on the study in general: Among all four CD4+ subsets, Type 1 diabetes patients had TCRB CDR3s that were moderately but significantly shorter.

The antigens these receptors bind are not known. All of the isolated RNA was reverse transcribed, so expressed TCRB transcripts were sequenced. Assay used: immunoSEQ multiplex PCR; TCRdb lists only in-frame clones, some missing. The sample holds 16,000 or so clones, roughly four fifths seen once. The sample taken for sequencing was stem cell memory CD4+ T cells from blood. These receptors all come from a woman under 30 with type 1 diabetes.

The rearrangement uses TRBV29-1 and TRBJ2-3, with 9 bases lining up with TRBD2. Trimming cost V 4 bases and J 8 bases; bases outside gene matches: 7. Germline CDR1 SQVTM, CDR2 ANQGSEA. The CDR3 is 13 amino acids. CDR3 sequence (DNA): TGCAGCGTTGGGTTAGCGGGAGTCGGTACGCAGTATTTT. Amino acids: CSVGLAGVGTQYF.

This rearrangement joins TRBV25-1 to TRBJ2-2; tentatively, D is TRBD1 (5 bases). Trimming removed 5 bases at V and 3 bases at J, with 10 bases between. This CDR3 is built from 14 residues. CDR1 and CDR2 from the germline V gene are MGHDK and SYGVNS. The CDR3 is CASSSRVDTGELFF. DNA of the CDR3: TGTGCCAGCAGTAGCAGGGTTGACACCGGGGAGCTGTTTTTT. The entire variable domain, with the rest obtained from reference TRBV25-1 and TRBJ2-2, is as follows: EADIYQTPRYLVIGTGKKITLECSQTMGHDKMYWYQQDPGMELHLIHYSYGVNSTEKGDLSSESTVSRIRTEHFPLTLESARPSHTSQYLCASSSRVDTGELFFGEGSRLTVL.

The rearrangement joins TRBV5-1 to TRBJ2-2; D not resolved. V lost 5 bases, J lost 2 bases, and 4 bases lay in between. Per germline, CDR1 SGHRS and CDR2 YFSETQ. The CDR3 loop spans 12 amino acids. Here the CDR3 reads CASSGNTGELFF. The CDR3 DNA follows: TGCGCCAGCAGTGGCAACACCGGGGAGCTGTTTTTT.